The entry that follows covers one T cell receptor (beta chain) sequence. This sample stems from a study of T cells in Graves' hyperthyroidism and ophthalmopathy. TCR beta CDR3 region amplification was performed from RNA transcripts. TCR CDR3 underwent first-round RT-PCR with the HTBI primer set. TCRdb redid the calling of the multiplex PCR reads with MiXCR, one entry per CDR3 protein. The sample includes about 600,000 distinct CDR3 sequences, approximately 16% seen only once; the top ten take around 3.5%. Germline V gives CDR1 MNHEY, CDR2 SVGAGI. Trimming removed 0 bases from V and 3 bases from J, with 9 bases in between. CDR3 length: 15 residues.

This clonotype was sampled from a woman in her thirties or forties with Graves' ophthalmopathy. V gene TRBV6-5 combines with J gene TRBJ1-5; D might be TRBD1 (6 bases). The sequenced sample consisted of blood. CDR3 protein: CASSYSGAANQPQHF. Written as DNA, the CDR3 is TGTGCCAGCAGTTACTCGGGGGCAGCCAATCAGCCCCAGCATTTT.